The 13 T cell receptor beta chains below all came from one sample that was sequenced in a study of CD4+ T cells in melanoma. TCRdb's table, derived via immunoSEQ multiplex PCR, lists solely in-frame clones and lacks some. The repertoire holds 13,000 to 15,000 clones, with around 68% as singletons. The sample was cells from a culture (not recorded whether cultured in vitro). All receptors derive from a human donor with melanoma.

The gene calls are TRBV5-5 and TRBJ2-2, with D unclear. CDR1 is SGHKS and CDR2 is YYEKEE in the germline V gene (reference sequence). Trimming pared 4 bases from V and 2 bases from J, leaving 12 bases between. This CDR3 comprises 15 residues. CDR3 sequence (DNA): TGTGCCAGCAGCCGACATGGAACAAACACCGGGGAGCTGTTTTTT. Protein product: CASSRHGTNTGELFF.

The V and J genes are TRBV7-3 and TRBJ2-3, with unresolved D. Germline CDR1 reads SGHTA; CDR2 reads FQGTGA. The CDR3 spans 13 residues. V was shortened by 2 bases and J by 2 bases, with 5 bases between the two germline ends. CDR3 nucleotides: TGTGCCAGCAGCTTAGTGGTCACAGATACGCAGTATTTT. Encoded protein: CASSLVVTDTQYF.

The chain carries TRBV6-4 and TRBJ1-5; no firm D call. The CDR3 runs to 15 residues. Germline CDR1 is MRHNA and CDR2 is SNTAGT. V was trimmed by 6 bases and J by 4 bases, leaving 16 bases between them. The CDR3 DNA follows: TGTGCCAGCAGCCCTCGGGAGGGCGGTAATCAGCCCCAGCATTTT. This sequence encodes CASSPREGGNQPQHF.

The rearrangement links TRBV11-2 to TRBJ1-1; D is possibly TRBD1 (5 bases). The CDR3 covers 16 residues. Germline values: CDR1 SGHAT, CDR2 FQNNGV. V lost 1 base and J lost 1, with 13 bases in between. This CDR3 reads CASSLGGVNPNTEAFF. The CDR3 region has the DNA TGTGCCAGCAGCTTAGGAGGGGTCAATCCGAACACTGAAGCTTTCTTT.

This clone was detected only once. The chain recombines TRBV6-5 with TRBJ2-5; D uncertain. The V and J ends lost 2 bases and 10 bases respectively, with 14 bases between them. The length of the CDR3 is 13 residues. The germline V gene has CDR1 MNHEY and CDR2 SVGAGI. The CDR3 DNA reads as TGTGCCAGCAGTTACAACACACGTTCCGTCCAGTACTTC. Amino acids: CASSYNTRSVQYF.

This chain links TRBV11-1 with TRBJ1-2; no firm D call. CDR1 is SGHAT, CDR2 FQDESV, per germline (reference sequence). The CDR3 spans 15 residues. Deletions cut 1 base from V and 4 bases from J, with 13 bases between. The CDR3 loop is CASSLDRGGLYGYTF. The CDR3 DNA is TGTGCCAGCAGCTTAGATCGGGGAGGGCTCTATGGCTACACCTTC.

The chain carries TRBV7-9 and TRBJ2-3, with D possibly TRBD1 on 6 matching bases. From germline, CDR1 is SEHNR and CDR2 FQNEAQ (reference sequence). V was trimmed by 4 bases and J by 1 base, leaving 12 bases between them. The CDR3 covers 15 residues. CDR3 region: CASSWGRQGTDTQYF. The CDR3 nucleotides are TGTGCCAGCAGCTGGGGTAGACAGGGCACAGATACGCAGTATTTT.

This clone was detected a few times. The chain recombines TRBV6-5 with TRBJ1-1, with a weak D call TRBD1 (6 bases). V lost 2 bases and J 3 bases, leaving 10 bases between the germline ends. Germline V gene lookup returns CDR1 MNHEY and CDR2 SVGAGI. The CDR3 sequence is 14 residues long. Here the CDR3 reads CASSYSQGYTEAFF. CDR3 nucleotides: TGTGCCAGCAGTTACAGCCAGGGGTACACTGAAGCTTTCTTT.

This clone turned up a few times. The chain joins TRBV7-9 to TRBJ2-5, with 7 nucleotides matching TRBD2. Germline V CDR1 and CDR2: SEHNR, FQNEAQ (reference sequence). CDR3 length: 17 residues. V shed 0 bases, J shed 5 bases, and the junction held 12 bases outside the gene matches. This CDR3 reads CASSLATSGEPRETQYF. DNA for the CDR3: TGTGCCAGCAGCTTAGCGACCAGCGGGGAACCCCGTGAGACCCAGTACTTC.

This clone was observed a few times. The gene calls are TRBV2 and TRBJ1-2, with D uncertain. The CDR3 is 12 residues long. V was cut by 7 bases and J by 4 bases, with 10 bases left in between. Germline loops: CDR1 SNHLY, CDR2 FYNNEI. As DNA, the CDR3 is TGTGCCAGCACGGAGTACACCTATGGCTACACCTTC. This encodes CASTEYTYGYTF.

The chain employs TRBV5-5 and TRBJ2-6; 9 bases are a match to TRBD1. Trimming took 1 base from V and 0 from J; bases not matched to a gene: 11. This CDR3 has 20 amino acids. Germline assignment: CDR1 SGHKS and CDR2 YYEKEE (reference sequence). The CDR3 DNA follows: TGTGCCAGCAGCTTGATCTTTCGGGACAGGGCGTTCTCTGGGGCCAACGTCCTGACTTTC. Protein: CASSLIFRDRAFSGANVLTF.

The rearrangement links TRBV4-2 to TRBJ1-1; a weak D match, TRBD1 (5 bases). With 3 bases removed from V and 2 bases from J, the gap between germline ends came to 19 bases. Germline V gene lookup returns CDR1 LGHNA and CDR2 YNFKEQ. This CDR3 region has 17 residues. CDR3 region: CASSQARTWAGNTEAFF. For the CDR3, the DNA is TGTGCCAGCAGCCAGGCTAGGACATGGGCAGGCAACACTGAAGCTTTCTTT.

The chain recombines TRBV6-5 with TRBJ2-3, with no clear D. This CDR3 spans 15 amino acids. CDR1 and CDR2 from the germline V gene are MNHEY and SVGAGI. With 5 bases removed from V and 3 bases from J, the gap between germline ends came to 15 bases. The CDR3 DNA is TGTGCCAGCAGTAAAGGGCTGTTCGGTACAGATACGCAGTATTTT. Protein sequence: CASSKGLFGTDTQYF.